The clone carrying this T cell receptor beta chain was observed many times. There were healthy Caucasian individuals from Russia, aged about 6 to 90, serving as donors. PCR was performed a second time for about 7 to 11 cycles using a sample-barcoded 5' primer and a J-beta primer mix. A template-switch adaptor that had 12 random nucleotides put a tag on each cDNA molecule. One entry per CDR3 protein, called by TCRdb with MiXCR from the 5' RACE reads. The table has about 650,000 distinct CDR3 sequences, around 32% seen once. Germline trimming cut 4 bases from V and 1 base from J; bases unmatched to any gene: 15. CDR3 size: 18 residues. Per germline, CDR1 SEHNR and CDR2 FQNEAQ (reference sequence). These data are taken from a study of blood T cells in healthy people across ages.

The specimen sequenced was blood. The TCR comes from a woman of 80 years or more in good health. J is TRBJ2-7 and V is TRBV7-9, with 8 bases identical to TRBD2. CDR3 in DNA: TGTGCCAGCAGCTCCTTAACGGGGGGGGCGCGGATGTCCTACGAGCAGTACTTC. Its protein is CASSSLTGGARMSYEQYF.